This TCR beta chain comes out of a study of control samples from healthy donors and cancer patients. The CDR3 spans 15 residues. The germline CDR1 and CDR2 sequences are SGHKS and YYEKEE (reference sequence). The ends were cut back, 0 bases at V and 8 bases at J, with 12 bases in the middle. Clones were sequenced by immunoSEQ multiplex PCR, and TCRdb holds only the in-frame ones, with some missing. The sample yields 70,000 to 90,000 clones, approximately 90% seen once. This chain connects TRBV5-5 to TRBJ1-6; D not resolved. What was sequenced was PBMCs. The TCR was taken from a woman aged 60-75 years with head and neck cancer. The CDR3 sequence is CASSLDGGNYSPLHF. The CDR3 nucleotides read TGTGCCAGCAGCTTGGACGGCGGGAATTATTCACCCCTCCACTTT.